The 14 T cell receptor beta chains below all came from one sample that was sequenced in a study of T cell responses to AZD1222 COVID-19 vaccine. The method was immunoSEQ multiplex PCR; TCRdb's version includes in-frame clones alone and lacks a portion of them. The table lists tens of thousands of clones, under 95% of them singletons, with more than 4% in the top ten. The specimen comprised peripheral blood, sampled on day 0 of AZD1222 vaccination. The receptors originated from an adult in good health.

This rearrangement joins TRBV11-2 to TRBJ2-5, with D perhaps being TRBD1 or TRBD2 (5 bases each). Germline V gives CDR1 SGHAT, CDR2 FQNNGV. The CDR3 length is 15 residues. V lost 2 bases, J lost 0 bases, and 10 bases lay in between. In nucleotides, the CDR3 is TGTGCCAGCAGCTTACATGGGACGGACCAAGAGACCCAGTACTTC. Translated, it gives CASSLHGTDQETQYF.

The chain is built from TRBV7-6 and TRBJ2-7; D remains unclear. The CDR3 extends over 13 amino acids. V was cut by 2 bases and J by 6 bases, with 11 bases left in between. The V gene's germline CDR1 is SGHVS and CDR2 FNYEAQ. CDR3 sequence reads: CASSLWQAVEQYF. The CDR3 DNA reads as TGTGCCAGCAGCTTATGGCAGGCGGTCGAGCAGTACTTC.

V usage is TRBV19 and J usage is TRBJ1-5; no definite D call. The CDR3 loop spans 13 amino acids. The germline V and J ends were trimmed by 3 bases and 7 bases, with 10 bases remaining between them. Germline-derived CDR1 and CDR2 are LNHDA and SQIVND (reference sequence). CDR3 protein: CASSMQLAQPQHF. DNA for the CDR3: TGTGCCAGTAGTATGCAGCTTGCCCAGCCCCAGCATTTT. The full variable domain, in which reference TRBV19 and TRBJ1-5 provide the parts outside the CDR3, is DGGITQSPKYLFRKEGQNVTLSCEQNLNHDAMYWYRQDPGQGLRLIYYSQIVNDFQKGDIAEGYSVSREKKESFPLTVTSAQKNPTAFYLCASSMQLAQPQHFGDGTRLSIL.

The chain combines TRBV29-1 with TRBJ1-2; tentatively, D is TRBD1 (6 bases). Trimming stripped 7 bases from V and 6 bases from J, with 24 bases between. This CDR3 comprises 15 residues. Germline assignment: CDR1 SQVTM and CDR2 ANQGSEA. CDR3 amino acids: CSAERGRTGRDGYTF. The CDR3 DNA is TGCAGCGCTGAGAGGGGCCGCACAGGGAGGGATGGCTACACCTTC.

The chain carries TRBV7-8 and TRBJ1-1, with 7 nucleotides matching TRBD1. The trim removed 1 base at V and 5 bases at J, leaving 10 bases unmatched. The CDR3 length is 16 residues. The germline gives CDR1 SGHVS, CDR2 FQNEAQ. CDR3 bases: TGTGCCAGCAGCTTAGTGAGGGGGCGTGGATTAACTGAAGCTTTCTTT. It codes for CASSLVRGRGLTEAFF.

This chain joins TRBV6-2 or TRBV6-3 and TRBJ2-7; D remains ambiguous. CDR1 is MNHEY, CDR2 SVGEGT, per germline. The CDR3 covers 14 residues. The V end was cut by 4 bases, the J end by 2 bases, with 12 bases between. CDR3 in amino acids: CASSSPLGTYEQYF. CDR3 sequence (DNA): TGTGCCAGCAGTTCCCCCCTAGGGACCTACGAGCAGTACTTC.

This sequence joins TRBV11-2 and TRBJ2-3; TRBD1 matches 12 bases. The CDR3 sequence is 17 residues long. The V and J ends lost 3 bases and 6 bases, in that order; junction bases with no gene match: 10. The germline V gene encodes CDR1 SGHAT and CDR2 FQNNGV. The CDR3 DNA sequence: TGTGCCAGCAGCTTGAATCTACCGGGACAGGGGGCCGATACGCAGTATTTT. Protein sequence: CASSLNLPGQGADTQYF. Full variable domain (rest looked up from reference TRBV11-2 and TRBJ2-3): EAGVAQSPRYKIIEKRQSVAFWCNPISGHATLYWYQQILGQGPKLLIQFQNNGVVDDSQLPKDRFSAERLKGVDSTLKIQPAKLEDSAVYLCASSLNLPGQGADTQYFGPGTRLTVL.

The rearrangement uses TRBV5-1 and TRBJ1-1, with D uncertain. Germline V lookup: CDR1 SGHRS, CDR2 YFSETQ. V shed 3 bases and J shed 4 bases, with 7 bases lying between them. CDR3 length: 12 amino acids. CDR3 protein: CASSWGGTEAFF. The DNA for the CDR3 is TGCGCCAGCAGCTGGGGAGGCACTGAAGCTTTCTTT.

The J gene is TRBJ1-6, the V gene TRBV4-2; D is ambiguous. With 3 bases removed from V and 0 bases from J, the gap between germline ends came to 15 bases. This CDR3 has 18 amino acids. CDR1 is LGHNA and CDR2 is YNFKEQ in the germline V gene. CDR3: CASSQDPTGSSYNSPLHF. For the CDR3, the DNA is TGTGCCAGCAGCCAGGACCCCACCGGGAGCTCCTATAATTCACCCCTCCACTTT.

This clone was recorded a few times. CDR3 protein: CASSPKGAGKNIQYF. The DNA for the CDR3 is TGTGCCAGCAGCCCCAAGGGAGCGGGCAAAAACATTCAGTACTTC. This sequence joins TRBV2 and TRBJ2-4; maybe TRBD2 (6 bases). Trimming pared 6 bases from V and 3 bases from J, leaving 15 bases between. This CDR3 spans 15 amino acids. The germline gives CDR1 SNHLY, CDR2 FYNNEI.

The V call is TRBV4-2, the J call TRBJ2-2; possible D gene TRBD1, 5 bases. Deletions cut 0 bases from V and 0 bases from J, with 8 bases between. The CDR3 contains 16 residues. The germline V gene encodes CDR1 LGHNA and CDR2 YNFKEQ. The CDR3 loop is CASSQEDTSNTGELFF. CDR3 DNA sequence: TGTGCCAGCAGCCAAGAGGACACCTCGAACACCGGGGAGCTGTTTTTT.

The chain is built from TRBV5-1 and TRBJ1-6; D is possibly TRBD1 (5 bases). Trimming stripped 1 base from V and 11 bases from J, with 16 bases between. Per the germline V gene, CDR1 is SGHRS and CDR2 is YFSETQ. The CDR3 spans 15 residues. Here the CDR3 DNA reads TGCGCCAGCAGCTTGCGGCAGGGAGGTGATGCACCCCTCCACTTT. This translates into CASSLRQGGDAPLHF.

This clone was recorded a few times. The rearrangement joins TRBV27 to TRBJ1-5, with D possibly matching TRBD1 (6 bases). The CDR3 length is 15 residues. The germline CDR1 and CDR2 sequences are MNHEY and SMNVEV (reference sequence). V was cut by 2 bases and J by 5 bases, with 13 bases left in between. The CDR3 protein is CASSLSGQGHQPQHF. DNA for the CDR3: TGTGCCAGCAGTTTAAGCGGTCAGGGGCATCAGCCCCAGCATTTT.

This sequence joins TRBV24-1 and TRBJ1-2, with no clear D. From germline, CDR1 is KGHDR and CDR2 SFDVKD. The CDR3 sequence is 11 residues long. V shed 9 bases and J shed 8 bases, with 12 bases lying between them. This CDR3 reads CATGDGWGYTF. DNA for the CDR3: TGTGCCACCGGAGACGGGTGGGGCTACACCTTC.